The T cell receptor (beta chain) under discussion was sequenced for a study of T cell responses to AZD1222 COVID-19 vaccine. On the study more broadly: Researchers grouped second doses given at about 4 or about 12 weeks into one pool. Findings of the study overall: At 160-218 and 743-854, vaccine-associated CD4 TCRs were dominant, and they spanned spike. Increased Spike-specific TCR breadth and depth were observed after two AZD1222 doses. Donors were mostly white British, more females; clonal diversity possibly underestimated.

Germline V gives CDR1 SGHNT, CDR2 YYREEE (reference sequence). The CDR3 consists of 16 residues. Trimming removed 3 bases from V and 2 bases from J; junction bases left unmatched: 6. Notes on this clone: Its antigen remains unidentified.

The method was immunoSEQ multiplex PCR; TCRdb's version includes in-frame clones alone and lacks a portion of them. The sample gives under 170,000 clones, approximately 94% of which show up once; around 1.3% is in the top ten. The chain joins TRBV5-4 to TRBJ2-1, with TRBD2 matching over 9 bases. The sequencing here drew on peripheral blood, taken on day 0 of AZD1222 vaccination. This TCR was sampled from an adult in good health. The CDR3 reads CASSSPGLATYNEQFF. CDR3 sequence (DNA): TGTGCCAGCAGCTCGCCGGGACTAGCAACCTACAATGAGCAGTTCTTC.